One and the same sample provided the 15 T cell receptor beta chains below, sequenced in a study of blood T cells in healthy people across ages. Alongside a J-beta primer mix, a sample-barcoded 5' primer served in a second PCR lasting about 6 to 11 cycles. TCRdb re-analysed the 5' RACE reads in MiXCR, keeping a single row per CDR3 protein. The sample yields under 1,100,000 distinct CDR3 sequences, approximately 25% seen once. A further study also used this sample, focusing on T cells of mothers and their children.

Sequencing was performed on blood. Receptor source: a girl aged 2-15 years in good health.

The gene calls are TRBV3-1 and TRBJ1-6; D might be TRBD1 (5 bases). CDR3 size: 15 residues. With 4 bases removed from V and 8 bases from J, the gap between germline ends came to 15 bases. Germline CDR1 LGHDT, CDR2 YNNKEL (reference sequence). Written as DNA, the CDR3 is TGTGCCAGCAGCCCGACAGCCTCATGGGATTCACCCCTCCACTTT. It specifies CASSPTASWDSPLHF.

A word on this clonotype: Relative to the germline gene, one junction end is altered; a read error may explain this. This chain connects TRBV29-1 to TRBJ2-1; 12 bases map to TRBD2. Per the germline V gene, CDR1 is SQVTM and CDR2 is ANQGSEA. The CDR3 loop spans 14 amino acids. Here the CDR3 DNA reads TGTAGCGTTGAACCTAGCGGGGGGGCAAATGAGCAGTTCTTC. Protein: CSVEPSGGANEQFF.

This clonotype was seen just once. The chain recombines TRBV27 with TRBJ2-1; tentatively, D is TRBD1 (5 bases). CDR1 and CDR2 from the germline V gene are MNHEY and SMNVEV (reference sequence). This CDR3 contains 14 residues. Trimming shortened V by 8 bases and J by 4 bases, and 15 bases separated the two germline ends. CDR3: CASSGRVAYNEQFF. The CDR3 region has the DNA TGTGCCAGCTCAGGGCGAGTCGCGTACAATGAGCAGTTCTTC.

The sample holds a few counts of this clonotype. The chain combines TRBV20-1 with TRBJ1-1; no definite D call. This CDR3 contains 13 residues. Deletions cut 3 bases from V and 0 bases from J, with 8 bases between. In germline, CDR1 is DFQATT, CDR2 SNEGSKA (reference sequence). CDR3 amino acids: CSASKALNTEAFF. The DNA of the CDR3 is TGCAGTGCTAGTAAGGCTTTGAACACTGAAGCTTTCTTT.

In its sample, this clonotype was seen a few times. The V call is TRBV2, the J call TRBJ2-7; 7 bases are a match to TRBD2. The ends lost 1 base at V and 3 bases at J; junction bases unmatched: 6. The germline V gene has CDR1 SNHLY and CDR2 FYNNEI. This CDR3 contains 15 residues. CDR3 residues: CASSEGAGLVYEQYF. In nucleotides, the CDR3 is TGTGCCAGCAGTGAAGGGGCCGGACTAGTCTACGAGCAGTACTTC.

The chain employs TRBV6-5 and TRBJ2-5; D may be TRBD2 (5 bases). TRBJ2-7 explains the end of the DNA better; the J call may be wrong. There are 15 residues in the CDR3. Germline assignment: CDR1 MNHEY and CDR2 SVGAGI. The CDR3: CASSPSGLSYYEQYF. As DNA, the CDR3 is TGTGCCAGCAGTCCCTCAGGACTTTCCTACTACGAGCAGTACTTC.

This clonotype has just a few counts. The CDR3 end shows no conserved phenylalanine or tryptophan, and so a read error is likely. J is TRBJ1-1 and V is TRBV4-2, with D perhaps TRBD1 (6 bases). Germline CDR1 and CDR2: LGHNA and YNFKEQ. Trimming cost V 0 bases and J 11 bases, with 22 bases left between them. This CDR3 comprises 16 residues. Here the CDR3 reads CASSQDFPSGGGMAFS. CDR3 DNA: TGTGCCAGCAGCCAAGATTTCCCATCGGGTGGGGGCATGGCTTTCTCT.

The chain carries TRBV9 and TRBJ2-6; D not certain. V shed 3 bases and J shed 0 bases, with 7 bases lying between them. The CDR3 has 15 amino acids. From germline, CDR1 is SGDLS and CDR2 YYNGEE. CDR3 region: CASSGRYSGANVLTF. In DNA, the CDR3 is TGTGCCAGCAGCGGAAGGTACTCTGGGGCCAACGTCCTGACTTTC.

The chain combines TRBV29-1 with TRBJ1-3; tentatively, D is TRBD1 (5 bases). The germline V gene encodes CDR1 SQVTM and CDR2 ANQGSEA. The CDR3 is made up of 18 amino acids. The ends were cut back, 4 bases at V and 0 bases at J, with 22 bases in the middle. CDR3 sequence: CSVVFGVGTSNSGNTIYF. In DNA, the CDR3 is TGCAGCGTTGTGTTCGGGGTCGGGACGAGTAACTCTGGAAACACCATATATTTT.

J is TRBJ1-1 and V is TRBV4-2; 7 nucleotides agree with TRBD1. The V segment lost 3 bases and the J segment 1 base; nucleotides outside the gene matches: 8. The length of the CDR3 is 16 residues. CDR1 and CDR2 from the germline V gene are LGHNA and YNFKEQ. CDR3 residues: CASSQAKGAGNTEAFF. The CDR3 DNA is TGTGCCAGCAGCCAGGCCAAGGGGGCAGGGAACACTGAAGCTTTCTTT.

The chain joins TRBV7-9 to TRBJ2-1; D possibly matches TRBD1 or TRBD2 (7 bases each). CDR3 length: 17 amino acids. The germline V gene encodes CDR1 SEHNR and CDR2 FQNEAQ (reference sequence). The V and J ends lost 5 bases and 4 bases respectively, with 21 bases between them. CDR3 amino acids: CASSVQQGRGNYNEQFF. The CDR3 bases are TGTGCCAGCAGCGTCCAACAGGGGAGGGGGAATTACAATGAGCAGTTCTTC.

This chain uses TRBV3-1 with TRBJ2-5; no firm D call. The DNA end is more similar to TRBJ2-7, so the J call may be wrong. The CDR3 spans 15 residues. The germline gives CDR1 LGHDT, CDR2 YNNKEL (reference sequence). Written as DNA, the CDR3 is TGTGCCAGCAGCCAAGTAGGGTCGTATCCGGGCGAGCAGTACTTC. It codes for CASSQVGSYPGEQYF.

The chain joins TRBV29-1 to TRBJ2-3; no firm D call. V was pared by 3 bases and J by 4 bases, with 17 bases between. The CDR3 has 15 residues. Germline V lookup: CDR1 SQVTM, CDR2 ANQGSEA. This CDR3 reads CSVEAFGPLPDTQYF. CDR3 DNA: TGCAGCGTTGAGGCCTTCGGCCCCCTGCCAGATACGCAGTATTTT.

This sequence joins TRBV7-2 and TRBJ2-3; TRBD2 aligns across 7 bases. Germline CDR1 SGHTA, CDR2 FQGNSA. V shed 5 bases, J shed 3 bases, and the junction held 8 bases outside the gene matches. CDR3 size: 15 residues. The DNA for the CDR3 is TGTGCCAGCAGCCCAGGACTAGAGTTGACAGATACGCAGTATTTT. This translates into CASSPGLELTDTQYF.

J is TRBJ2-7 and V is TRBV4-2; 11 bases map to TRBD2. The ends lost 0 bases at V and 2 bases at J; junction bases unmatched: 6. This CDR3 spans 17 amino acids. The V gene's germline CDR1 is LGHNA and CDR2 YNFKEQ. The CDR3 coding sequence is TGTGCCAGCAGCCAAGATGGTAAGACTAGCGGGGCCTACGAGCAGTACTTC. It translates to CASSQDGKTSGAYEQYF.